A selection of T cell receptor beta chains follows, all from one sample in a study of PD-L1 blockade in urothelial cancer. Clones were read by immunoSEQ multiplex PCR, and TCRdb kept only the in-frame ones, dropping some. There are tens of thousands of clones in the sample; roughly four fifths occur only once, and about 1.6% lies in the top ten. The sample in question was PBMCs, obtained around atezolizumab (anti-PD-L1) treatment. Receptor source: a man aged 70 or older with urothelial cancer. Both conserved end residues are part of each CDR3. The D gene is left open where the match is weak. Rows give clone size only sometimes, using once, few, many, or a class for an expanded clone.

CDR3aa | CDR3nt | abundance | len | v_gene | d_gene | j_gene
CASSVDRVDEQFF | TGTGCCAGCAGCGTAGACAGGGTGGATGAGCAGTTCTTC | - | 13 | TRBV6-5 | TRBD1 | TRBJ2-1
CASSLAQDAEAFF | TGCGCCAGCAGCTTGGCACAGGACGCTGAAGCTTTCTTT | few | 13 | TRBV5-1 | - | TRBJ1-1
CASSSQGNQPQHF | TGTGCCAGCAGCTCACAGGGAAATCAGCCCCAGCATTTT | - | 13 | TRBV7-9 | - | TRBJ1-5
CASSSPRGRGTEAFF | TGTGCCAGCAGTTCACCAAGGGGGCGTGGTACTGAAGCTTTCTTT | once | 15 | TRBV28 | TRBD1 | TRBJ1-1
CASSRDGGNEQFF | TGTGCCAGCAGCCGGGACGGGGGAAATGAGCAGTTCTTC | - | 13 | TRBV7-2 | - | TRBJ2-1
CASSYLTGGRGGYTF | TGTGCCAGCAGTTACTTAACGGGAGGGCGGGGTGGCTACACCTTC | - | 15 | TRBV6-5 | - | TRBJ1-2
CASSLAGGMNTEAFF | TGTGCCAGCAGCTTAGCAGGGGGCATGAACACTGAAGCTTTCTTT | - | 15 | TRBV7-9 | TRBD1 | TRBJ1-1
CASSLSPRQYNEQFF | TGTGCCAGCAGCTTATCCCCAAGACAGTACAATGAGCAGTTCTTC | - | 15 | TRBV7-9 | - | TRBJ2-1
CASSLRLAGGNPYNEQFF | TGTGCCAGCAGCTTACGACTAGCGGGAGGGAACCCCTACAATGAGCAGTTCTTC | - | 18 | TRBV11-3 | TRBD2 | TRBJ2-1
CASKGLAGVSGKDTQYF | TGCGCCAGCAAAGGACTAGCGGGAGTCAGTGGTAAAGATACGCAGTATTTT | - | 17 | TRBV5-1 | TRBD2 | TRBJ2-3
CASSLASSYEQYF | TGTGCCAGCAGTTTAGCGTCCTCCTACGAGCAGTACTTC | - | 13 | TRBV27 | - | TRBJ2-7
CASRHTGGEDYGYTF | TGTGCCAGCAGACATACAGGGGGCGAGGACTATGGCTACACCTTC | - | 15 | TRBV6-5 | TRBD1 | TRBJ1-2
CATAGRLEGNTEAFF | TGTGCCACCGCCGGGCGGCTTGAGGGAAACACTGAAGCTTTCTTT | - | 15 | TRBV6-6 | - | TRBJ1-1
CASSEGGQINEKLFF | TGTGCCAGCAGTGAGGGGGGACAGATAAATGAAAAACTGTTTTTT | - | 15 | TRBV2 | TRBD1 | TRBJ1-4
CASRTDREPHLSTDTQYF | TGCGCCAGCAGGACGGACAGGGAGCCTCATCTAAGCACAGATACGCAGTATTTT | - | 18 | TRBV10-2 | TRBD1 | TRBJ2-3
CASSEIPGQGYLF | TGTGCCAGCAGTGAAATACCGGGACAGGGCTATCTCTTC | - | 13 | TRBV6-5 | TRBD1 | TRBJ2-1
CASQLAGGWNEQFF | TGTGCCAGTCAACTAGCGGGAGGGTGGAATGAGCAGTTCTTC | - | 14 | TRBV19 | TRBD2 | TRBJ2-1
CASSFNSNTEAFF | TGTGCCAGCAGCTTTAACTCGAACACTGAAGCTTTCTTT | - | 13 | TRBV7-2 | - | TRBJ1-1
CASSQDSAQNYGYTF | TGCGCCAGCAGCCAAGATTCCGCACAGAACTATGGCTACACCTTC | - | 15 | TRBV4-3 | - | TRBJ1-2
CASSHDPVRGGELFF | TGTGCCAGCAGCCACGACCCGGTTCGAGGGGGGGAGCTGTTTTTT | - | 15 | TRBV7-3 | - | TRBJ2-2
CASSLPPGAMNTEAFF | TGTGCCAGCAGCCTTCCCCCAGGGGCGATGAACACTGAAGCTTTCTTT | - | 16 | TRBV28 | - | TRBJ1-1
CASTNRVRGYNEQFF | TGTGCCAGCACTAACAGGGTAAGGGGATACAATGAGCAGTTCTTC | - | 15 | TRBV28 | - | TRBJ2-1
CASGDRVGDEQFF | TGCGCCAGTGGGGACAGGGTGGGCGATGAGCAGTTCTTC | once | 13 | TRBV5-1 | TRBD1 | TRBJ2-1
CASSLIGSSTDTQYF | TGTGCCAGCAGCTTAATCGGGTCTAGCACAGATACGCAGTATTTT | - | 15 | TRBV7-3 | - | TRBJ2-3
CASSHSTDTQYF | TGTGCCAGCAGTCATAGCACAGATACGCAGTATTTT | - | 12 | TRBV27 | - | TRBJ2-3
CASSLDQGRQETQYF | TGTGCCAGCAGCTTAGACCAGGGTAGGCAAGAGACCCAGTACTTC | - | 15 | TRBV11-3 | - | TRBJ2-5
CASSDPAEPYNEQFF | TGTGCCAGCAGTGATCCCGCGGAACCCTACAATGAGCAGTTCTTC | - | 15 | TRBV25-1 | - | TRBJ2-1